What follows is one TCR beta chain and its context. The target antigen is unknown. Deletions cut 7 bases from V and 2 bases from J, with 12 bases between. In germline, CDR1 is GTSNPN, CDR2 SVGIG (reference sequence). The CDR3 loop spans 12 amino acids. The sample is drawn from a study of lymphopenia after photon versus proton radiotherapy. General study results and limits: After the lymphocyte nadir, photon-treated repertoires showed oligoclonal expansion, especially of CD8+ Temra cells. Proton therapy kept repertoires fairly stable, unlike photons, which gained effector/memory cells.

Method: immunoSEQ multiplex PCR; TCRdb's copy keeps in-frame clones and lacks some. The sample carries tens of thousands of clones, about 83% recorded once. The receptor was isolated from a man in his forties or fifties with gastric cancer. The material sequenced was peripheral blood, taken from a patient treated with photon-based radiotherapy. The chain is built from TRBV30 and TRBJ2-7, with D perhaps TRBD1 or TRBD2 (5 bases each). The CDR3, as DNA: TGTGCCTCCGCCTCGGGACCCTACGAGCAGTACTTC. Its translation: CASASGPYEQYF.